Listed below are T cell receptor beta chains from one sample, sequenced in a study of control samples from healthy donors and cancer patients. Assay used: immunoSEQ multiplex PCR; TCRdb lists only in-frame clones, some missing. The sample lists around 80,000 clones; around 92% were seen once. The sequenced sample was blood. The receptors were sampled from a man in his fifties in good health. CDR3s include the opening cysteine and the closing phenylalanine or tryptophan. A D gene is named only where the DNA matches it firmly. Rows may omit the clone size; those that give it use once, few, many or a size class.

D: -; size: -; length: 13; J: TRBJ1-1; V: TRBV6-5; CDR3: CASSYSENTEAFF; DNA: TGTGCCAGCAGTTATTCGGAGAACACTGAAGCTTTCTTT
D: -; size: -; length: 16; J: TRBJ2-2; V: TRBV3-1/TRBV3-2; CDR3: CASSQGGQGRTGELFF; DNA: TGTGCCAGCAGCCAAGGAGGGCAGGGACGGACCGGGGAGCTGTTTTTT
D: -; size: -; length: 16; J: TRBJ1-1; V: TRBV5-1; CDR3: CASSSGMGQTNAEAFF; DNA: TGCGCCAGCAGCTCCGGGATGGGGCAGACCAACGCTGAAGCTTTCTTT
D: -; size: -; length: 15; J: TRBJ1-5; V: TRBV6-5; CDR3: CASSYGTGDNQPQHF; DNA: TGTGCCAGCAGTTACGGTACCGGGGACAATCAGCCCCAGCATTTT
D: -; size: once; length: 15; J: TRBJ1-1; V: TRBV2; CDR3: CASSEGTSRNTEAFF; DNA: TGTGCCAGCAGTGAGGGCACGTCTAGGAACACTGAAGCTTTCTTT
D: TRBD2; size: -; length: 15; J: TRBJ2-3; V: TRBV7-6; CDR3: CASSLGGGDTDTQYF; DNA: TGTGCCAGCAGCTTAGGCGGGGGGGACACAGATACGCAGTATTTT
D: -; size: -; length: 15; J: TRBJ2-7; V: TRBV6-5; CDR3: CASSYGAGTTYEQYF; DNA: TGTGCCAGCAGTTACGGGGCAGGGACAACCTACGAGCAGTACTTC
D: TRBD1; size: few; length: 14; J: TRBJ1-5; V: TRBV19; CDR3: CASSTGGGREPQHF; DNA: TGTGCCAGTAGTACAGGGGGAGGTAGAGAGCCCCAGCATTTT
D: -; size: -; length: 18; J: TRBJ1-5; V: TRBV15; CDR3: CATSRATGRNRSNQPQHF; DNA: TGTGCCACCAGCAGAGCTACGGGGAGGAATCGGAGCAATCAGCCCCAGCATTTT
D: -; size: -; length: 13; J: TRBJ1-2; V: TRBV12-5; CDR3: CASALGLDYGYTF; DNA: TGTGCTAGTGCTCTTGGGTTGGACTATGGCTACACCTTC
D: TRBD1; size: -; length: 13; J: TRBJ1-5; V: TRBV6-6; CDR3: CASRTGNNQPQHF; DNA: TGTGCCAGCCGGACAGGGAACAATCAGCCCCAGCATTTT
D: -; size: -; length: 15; J: TRBJ2-7; V: TRBV14; CDR3: CANRARDSRFYEQYF; DNA: TGTGCCAACAGAGCCAGGGACTCCCGCTTTTACGAGCAGTACTTC
D: TRBD1; size: -; length: 16; J: TRBJ1-5; V: TRBV5-6; CDR3: CASSQQGPLPNQPQHF; DNA: TGTGCCAGCAGCCAACAGGGGCCGTTGCCCAATCAGCCCCAGCATTTT
D: TRBD2; size: -; length: 13; J: TRBJ2-1; V: TRBV6-5; CDR3: CASIRLAGNEQFF; DNA: TGTGCCAGCATTCGACTAGCGGGTAATGAGCAGTTCTTC
D: TRBD1; size: -; length: 14; J: TRBJ1-5; V: TRBV6-5; CDR3: CASLRTGGIQPQHF; DNA: TGTGCCAGTCTCCGGACAGGGGGCATTCAGCCCCAGCATTTT
D: TRBD1; size: -; length: 15; J: TRBJ2-7; V: TRBV11-2; CDR3: CASSLDRTGTYEQYF; DNA: TGTGCCAGCAGCTTAGACCGGACAGGCACCTACGAGCAGTACTTC
D: -; size: -; length: 14; J: TRBJ2-7; V: TRBV11-2; CDR3: CASSLGAVAYEQYF; DNA: TGTGCCAGCAGCTTAGGGGCGGTGGCCTACGAGCAGTACTTC
D: -; size: -; length: 11; J: TRBJ2-2; V: TRBV9; CDR3: CASSVTGELFF; DNA: TGTGCCAGCAGCGTGACCGGGGAGCTGTTTTTT
D: -; size: -; length: 15; J: TRBJ1-1; V: TRBV6-1; CDR3: CASSPAPVLNTEAFF; DNA: TGTGCCAGCAGTCCAGCTCCCGTCCTAAACACTGAAGCTTTCTTT
D: -; size: once; length: 14; J: TRBJ1-5; V: TRBV2; CDR3: CASSEDSLNQPQHF; DNA: TGTGCCAGCAGTGAAGATTCCCTGAATCAGCCCCAGCATTTT
D: TRBD1; size: -; length: 13; J: TRBJ1-2; V: TRBV12-3/TRBV12-4; CDR3: CASSSRGNYGYTF; DNA: TGTGCCAGCAGTTCCAGGGGGAACTATGGCTACACCTTC
D: -; size: once; length: 14; J: TRBJ1-6; V: TRBV6-5; CDR3: CASGERVLNSPLHF; DNA: TGTGCCAGCGGAGAGAGGGTCCTTAATTCACCCCTCCACTTT
D: -; size: -; length: 16; J: TRBJ2-7; V: TRBV5-8; CDR3: CASTLAERWRAYEQYF; DNA: TGTGCCAGCACCCTTGCGGAGAGGTGGAGGGCCTACGAGCAGTACTTC
D: TRBD2; size: -; length: 15; J: TRBJ2-1; V: TRBV5-1; CDR3: CASSPGLAGRNEQFF; DNA: TGCGCCAGCAGCCCGGGACTAGCGGGGCGGAATGAGCAGTTCTTC
D: -; size: -; length: 14; J: TRBJ2-3; V: TRBV5-5; CDR3: CASSLGGGADTQYF; DNA: TGTGCCAGCAGCTTGGGGGGTGGTGCAGATACGCAGTATTTT
D: -; size: -; length: 15; J: TRBJ1-2; V: TRBV10-3; CDR3: CAIREAPNLVGGYTF; DNA: TGTGCCATCAGGGAGGCTCCTAACCTTGTGGGTGGCTACACCTTC
D: -; size: -; length: 14; J: TRBJ1-1; V: TRBV9; CDR3: CASSVATRDTEAFF; DNA: TGTGCCAGCAGCGTAGCTACTAGGGACACTGAAGCTTTCTTT
D: -; size: -; length: 16; J: TRBJ2-1; V: TRBV18; CDR3: CASSRGAAGSYNEQFF; DNA: TGTGCCAGCTCACGAGGGGCCGCTGGCTCCTACAATGAGCAGTTCTTC
D: TRBD1; size: -; length: 16; J: TRBJ1-5; V: TRBV19; CDR3: CASSPPGQVFNQPQHF; DNA: TGTGCCAGTAGTCCACCGGGACAGGTCTTCAATCAGCCCCAGCATTTT
D: TRBD1; size: -; length: 14; J: TRBJ2-7; V: TRBV30; CDR3: CALAADRNPYEQYF; DNA: TGTGCCTTAGCAGCGGACAGGAATCCCTACGAGCAGTACTTC
D: TRBD1; size: -; length: 15; J: TRBJ1-6; V: TRBV7-2; CDR3: CASSSSQGASSPLHF; DNA: TGTGCCAGCAGCTCCAGTCAGGGGGCCAGTTCACCCCTCCACTTT
D: -; size: -; length: 14; J: TRBJ2-5; V: TRBV5-1; CDR3: CASSLAGGPETQYF; DNA: TGCGCCAGCAGCTTGGCCGGGGGGCCGGAGACCCAGTACTTC
D: -; size: -; length: 13; J: TRBJ1-3; V: TRBV24-1; CDR3: CATSDLWGNTIYF; DNA: TGTGCCACCAGTGATTTGTGGGGAAACACCATATATTTT
D: TRBD1; size: -; length: 13; J: TRBJ1-3; V: TRBV5-1; CDR3: CASGTGVGNTIYF; DNA: TGCGCCAGCGGGACAGGGGTTGGAAACACCATATATTTT
D: TRBD1; size: -; length: 15; J: TRBJ2-3; V: TRBV5-1; CDR3: CASFRTGSYTDTQYF; DNA: TGCGCCAGCTTCAGGACAGGGAGTTACACAGATACGCAGTATTTT
D: -; size: -; length: 15; J: TRBJ1-2; V: TRBV24-1; CDR3: CATSDNFRGNYGYTF; DNA: TGTGCCACCAGTGACAACTTCAGGGGCAACTATGGCTACACCTTC
D: -; size: -; length: 15; J: TRBJ2-5; V: TRBV5-6; CDR3: CASSLRGSPQETQYF; DNA: TGTGCCAGCAGCTTGAGGGGTAGCCCACAGGAGACCCAGTACTTC
D: -; size: -; length: 12; J: TRBJ2-5; V: TRBV6-5; CDR3: CASRAPTQTQYF; DNA: TGTGCCAGCAGGGCTCCCACACAGACCCAGTACTTC
D: TRBD1; size: -; length: 12; J: TRBJ1-1; V: TRBV20-1; CDR3: CSASSGQVKAFF; DNA: TGCAGTGCTAGTTCAGGACAGGTAAAAGCTTTCTTT
D: TRBD1; size: -; length: 15; J: TRBJ1-1; V: TRBV5-1; CDR3: CASSNPGTGSTEAFF; DNA: TGCGCCAGCAGCAACCCTGGGACAGGGTCCACTGAAGCTTTCTTT
D: -; size: -; length: 15; J: TRBJ1-1; V: TRBV6-2/TRBV6-3; CDR3: CASSLPSPGGTEAFF; DNA: TGTGCCAGCAGTTTGCCATCCCCGGGGGGAACTGAAGCTTTCTTT
D: -; size: -; length: 16; J: TRBJ1-6; V: TRBV4-3; CDR3: CASSQEVTSYNSPLHF; DNA: TGCGCCAGCAGCCAAGAGGTGACAAGCTATAATTCACCCCTCCACTTT
D: -; size: -; length: 14; J: TRBJ2-5; V: TRBV18; CDR3: CASSPPNKGETQYF; DNA: TGTGCCAGCTCACCACCCAATAAGGGGGAGACCCAGTACTTC
D: -; size: -; length: 11; J: TRBJ1-1; V: TRBV7-9; CDR3: CASNRDTEAFF; DNA: TGTGCCAGCAACCGGGACACTGAAGCTTTCTTT
D: TRBD1; size: once; length: 13; J: TRBJ1-1; V: TRBV19; CDR3: CASGQGKGTEAFF; DNA: TGTGCCAGCGGACAGGGAAAGGGCACTGAAGCTTTCTTT
D: -; size: -; length: 13; J: TRBJ1-1; V: TRBV3-1/TRBV3-2; CDR3: CASSSSSRTEAFF; DNA: TGTGCCAGCAGCTCTTCAAGTAGGACTGAAGCTTTCTTT
D: -; size: -; length: 11; J: TRBJ1-1; V: TRBV6-6; CDR3: CASSSPGEAFF; DNA: TGTGCCAGCAGTTCCCCAGGGGAAGCTTTCTTT
D: -; size: -; length: 11; J: TRBJ2-7; V: TRBV20-1; CDR3: CSARREYEQYF; DNA: TGCAGTGCCCGAAGGGAATACGAGCAGTACTTC
D: -; size: -; length: 13; J: TRBJ1-2; V: TRBV19; CDR3: CASSIPGAYGYTF; DNA: TGTGCCAGTAGTATCCCGGGGGCCTATGGCTACACCTTC
D: TRBD1; size: -; length: 14; J: TRBJ1-2; V: TRBV14; CDR3: CASSSGQGNYGYTF; DNA: TGTGCCAGCAGTTCGGGACAGGGGAACTATGGCTACACCTTC
D: -; size: -; length: 12; J: TRBJ1-1; V: TRBV29-1; CDR3: CSAGVQGGGAFF; DNA: TGCAGCGCCGGGGTACAGGGCGGCGGAGCTTTCTTT
D: -; size: -; length: 11; J: TRBJ2-1; V: TRBV24-1; CDR3: CAASSYNEQFF; DNA: TGTGCCGCAAGCTCCTACAATGAGCAGTTCTTC
D: -; size: -; length: 11; J: TRBJ2-2; V: TRBV20-1; CDR3: CSASQAGELFF; DNA: TGCAGTGCTAGTCAGGCCGGGGAGCTGTTTTTT
D: -; size: -; length: 15; J: TRBJ1-3; V: TRBV7-9; CDR3: CASSLVGFSGNTIYF; DNA: TGTGCCAGCAGCTTAGTGGGTTTCTCTGGAAACACCATATATTTT
D: TRBD1; size: -; length: 17; J: TRBJ1-1; V: TRBV9; CDR3: CASSARQGSRGNTEAFF; DNA: TGTGCCAGCAGCGCCCGACAGGGGAGCAGGGGGAACACTGAAGCTTTCTTT